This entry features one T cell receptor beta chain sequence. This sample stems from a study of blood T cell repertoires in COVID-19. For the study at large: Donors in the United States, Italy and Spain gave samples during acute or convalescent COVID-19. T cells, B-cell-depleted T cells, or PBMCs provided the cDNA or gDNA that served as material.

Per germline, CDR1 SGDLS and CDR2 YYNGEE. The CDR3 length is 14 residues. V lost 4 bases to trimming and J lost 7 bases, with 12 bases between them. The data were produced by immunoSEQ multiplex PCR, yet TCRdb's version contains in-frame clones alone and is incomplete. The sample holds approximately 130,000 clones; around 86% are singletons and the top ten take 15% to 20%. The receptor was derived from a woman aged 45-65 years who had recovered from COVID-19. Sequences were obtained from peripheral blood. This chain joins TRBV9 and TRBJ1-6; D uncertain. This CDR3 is CASSPQFENSPLHF. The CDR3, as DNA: TGTGCCAGCAGCCCACAGTTCGAGAATTCACCCCTCCACTTT. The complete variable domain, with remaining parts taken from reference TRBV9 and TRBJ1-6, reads DSGVTQTPKHLITATGQRVTLRCSPRSGDLSVYWYQQSLDQGLQFLIQYYNGEERAKGNILERFSAQQFPDLHSELNLSSLELGDSALYFCASSPQFENSPLHFGNGTRLTVT.